The rows below give T cell receptor beta chains drawn from one sample of a study of blood T cell repertoires in COVID-19. The method was immunoSEQ multiplex PCR; TCRdb's version includes in-frame clones alone and lacks a portion of them. The sample yields about 240,000 clones, roughly 90% seen once. The sample comprised PBMCs or T cells enriched from blood (not recorded which). The receptors derive from a woman in her twenties or thirties who had recovered from COVID-19. The CDR3 runs from the conserved cysteine through the conserved F or W. The D gene is left open where the match is weak.

TRBV28,13,TRBJ1-5,-,CAARPAGRQPQHF
TRBV21-1,14,TRBJ1-1,-,CASSIRFRNTEAFF
TRBV5-1,16,TRBJ2-1,TRBD2,CASSLVAGEGYNEQFF
TRBV10-3,15,TRBJ1-2,TRBD1,CAISESTDRLYGYTF
TRBV2,15,TRBJ1-6,-,CASNRENSYNSPLHF
TRBV28,15,TRBJ2-7,-,CASSPAEGGAYEQYF
TRBV6-2/TRBV6-3,12,TRBJ2-7,TRBD1,CASSRQGPQQYF
TRBV5-8,15,TRBJ1-5,-,CASSPGLLGNQPQHF
TRBV5-6,12,TRBJ1-4,TRBD1,CASATGGEKLFF
TRBV20-1,12,TRBJ1-1,TRBD1,CSASRGQSRAFF
TRBV5-1,12,TRBJ1-1,-,CASSLYNTEAFF
TRBV10-3,14,TRBJ1-1,-,CAISERDADTRAFF
TRBV7-2,13,TRBJ2-7,-,CASSPGGPYEQYF
TRBV5-4,16,TRBJ2-7,TRBD1,CASSLAPPGQSGEQYF
TRBV10-1,18,TRBJ2-6,-,CASSVCEVEVPGANVLTF
TRBV6-5,16,TRBJ2-7,TRBD1,CASSYDTGGASYEQYF